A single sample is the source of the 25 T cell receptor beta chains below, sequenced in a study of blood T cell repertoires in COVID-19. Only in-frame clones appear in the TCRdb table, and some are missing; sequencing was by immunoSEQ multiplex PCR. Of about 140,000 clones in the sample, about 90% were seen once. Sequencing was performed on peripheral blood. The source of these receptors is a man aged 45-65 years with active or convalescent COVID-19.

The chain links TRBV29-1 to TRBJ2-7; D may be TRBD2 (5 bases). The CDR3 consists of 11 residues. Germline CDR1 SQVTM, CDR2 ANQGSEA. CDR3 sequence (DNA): TGCAGTACCCTCCTCGGGGACGAGCAGTACTTC. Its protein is CSTLLGDEQYF.

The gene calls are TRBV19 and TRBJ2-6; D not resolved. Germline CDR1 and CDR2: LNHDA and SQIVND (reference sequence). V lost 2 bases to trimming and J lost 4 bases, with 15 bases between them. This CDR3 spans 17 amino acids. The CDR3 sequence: CASSINGIAEGANVLTF. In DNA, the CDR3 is TGTGCCAGTAGTATAAATGGAATTGCGGAAGGGGCCAACGTCCTGACTTTC. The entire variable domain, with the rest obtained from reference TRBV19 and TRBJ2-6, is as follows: DGGITQSPKYLFRKEGQNVTLSCEQNLNHDAMYWYRQDPGQGLRLIYYSQIVNDFQKGDIAEGYSVSREKKESFPLTVTSAQKNPTAFYLCASSINGIAEGANVLTFGAGSRLTVL.

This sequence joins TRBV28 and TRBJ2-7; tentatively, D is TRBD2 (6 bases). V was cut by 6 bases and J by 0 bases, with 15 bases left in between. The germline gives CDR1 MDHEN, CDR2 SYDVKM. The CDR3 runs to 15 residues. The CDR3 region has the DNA TGTGCCAGCAGCCCCGCGGGGAAAAGCTCCTACGAGCAGTACTTC. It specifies CASSPAGKSSYEQYF. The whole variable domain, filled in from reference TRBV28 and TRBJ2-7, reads DVKVTQSSRYLVKRTGEKVFLECVQDMDHENMFWYRQDPGLGLRLIYFSYDVKMKEKGDIPEGYSVSREKKERFSLILESASTNQTSMYLCASSPAGKSSYEQYFGPGTRLTVT.

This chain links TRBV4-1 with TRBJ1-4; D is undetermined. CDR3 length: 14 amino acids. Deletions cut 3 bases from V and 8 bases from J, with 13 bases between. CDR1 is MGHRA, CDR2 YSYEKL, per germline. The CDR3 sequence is CASSQAGSGEKLFF. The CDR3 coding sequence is TGCGCCAGCAGCCAGGCGGGGAGCGGGGAAAAACTGTTTTTT.

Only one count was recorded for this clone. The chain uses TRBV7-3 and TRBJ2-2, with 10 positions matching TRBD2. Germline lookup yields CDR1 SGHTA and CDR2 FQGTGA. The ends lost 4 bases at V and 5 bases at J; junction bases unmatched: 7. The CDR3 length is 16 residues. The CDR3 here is CASSSSGTSATGELFF. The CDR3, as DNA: TGTGCCAGCAGCTCATCCGGGACTAGCGCTACCGGGGAGCTGTTTTTT.

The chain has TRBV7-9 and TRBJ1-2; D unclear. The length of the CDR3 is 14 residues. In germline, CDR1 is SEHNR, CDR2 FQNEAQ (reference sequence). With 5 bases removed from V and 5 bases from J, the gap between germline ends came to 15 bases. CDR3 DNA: TGTGCCAGCAGCGTATCAGGAGGGTTGTATGGCTACACCTTC. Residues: CASSVSGGLYGYTF.

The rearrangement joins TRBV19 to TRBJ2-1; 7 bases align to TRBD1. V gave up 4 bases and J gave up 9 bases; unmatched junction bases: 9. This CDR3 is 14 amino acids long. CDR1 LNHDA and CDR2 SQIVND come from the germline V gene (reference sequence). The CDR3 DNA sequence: TGTGCCAGTAGTACGGACAGGCCCAGGGGTGAGCAGTTCTTC. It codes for CASSTDRPRGEQFF.

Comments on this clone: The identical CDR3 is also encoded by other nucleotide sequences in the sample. This CDR3 is CASSLVADYEQYF. The CDR3 DNA sequence: TGTGCCAGCAGCTTAGTTGCAGACTACGAGCAGTACTTC. J is TRBJ2-7 and V is TRBV11-2; D not certain. Germline lookup yields CDR1 SGHAT and CDR2 FQNNGV. V lost 1 base and J lost 3, with 7 bases in between. The CDR3 extends over 13 amino acids. Supplemented by reference TRBV11-2 and TRBJ2-7, the full variable domain reads EAGVAQSPRYKIIEKRQSVAFWCNPISGHATLYWYQQILGQGPKLLIQFQNNGVVDDSQLPKDRFSAERLKGVDSTLKIQPAKLEDSAVYLCASSLVADYEQYFGPGTRLTVT.

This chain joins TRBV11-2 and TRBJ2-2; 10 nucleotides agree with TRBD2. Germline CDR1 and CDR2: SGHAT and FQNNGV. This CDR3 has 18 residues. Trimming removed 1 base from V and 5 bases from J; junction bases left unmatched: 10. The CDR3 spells CASSLGLAGDSGTGELFF. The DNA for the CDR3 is TGTGCCAGCAGCTTAGGGCTAGCGGGGGATTCGGGGACCGGGGAGCTGTTTTTT.

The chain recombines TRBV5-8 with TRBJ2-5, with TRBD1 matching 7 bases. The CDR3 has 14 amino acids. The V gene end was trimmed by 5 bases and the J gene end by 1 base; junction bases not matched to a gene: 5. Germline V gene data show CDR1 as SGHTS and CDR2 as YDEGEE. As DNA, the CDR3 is TGTGCCAGCAGGCCGACAGGGACCCAAGAGACCCAGTACTTC. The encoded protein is CASRPTGTQETQYF.

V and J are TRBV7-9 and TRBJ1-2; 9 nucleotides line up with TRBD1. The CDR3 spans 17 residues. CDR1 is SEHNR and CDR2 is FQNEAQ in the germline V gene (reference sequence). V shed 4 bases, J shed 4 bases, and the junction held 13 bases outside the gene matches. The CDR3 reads CASSSSRTGAPLYGYTF. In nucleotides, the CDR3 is TGTGCCAGCAGCTCCAGTCGGACAGGGGCACCCCTCTATGGCTACACCTTC.

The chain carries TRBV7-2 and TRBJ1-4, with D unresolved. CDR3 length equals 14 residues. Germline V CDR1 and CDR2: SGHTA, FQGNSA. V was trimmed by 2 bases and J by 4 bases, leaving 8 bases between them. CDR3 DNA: TGTGCCAGCAGCTTATTTGGAGTTAATGAAAAACTGTTTTTT. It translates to CASSLFGVNEKLFF.

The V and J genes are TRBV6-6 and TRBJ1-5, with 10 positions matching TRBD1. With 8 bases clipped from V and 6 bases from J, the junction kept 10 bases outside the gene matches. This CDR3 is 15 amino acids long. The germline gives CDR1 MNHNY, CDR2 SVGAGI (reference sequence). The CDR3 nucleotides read TGTGCCAGCGCTGGGGGACAGGGGAGAATTCAGCCCCAGCATTTT. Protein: CASAGGQGRIQPQHF.

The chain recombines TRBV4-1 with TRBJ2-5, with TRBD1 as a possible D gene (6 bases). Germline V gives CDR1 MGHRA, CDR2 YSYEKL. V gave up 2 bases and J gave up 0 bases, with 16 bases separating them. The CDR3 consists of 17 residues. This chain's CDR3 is CASSQPGHGDYQETQYF. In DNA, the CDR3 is TGCGCCAGCAGCCAACCGGGACATGGCGATTACCAAGAGACCCAGTACTTC.

The CDR3 DNA reads TGTGCCAGCAGCCTCGCCGAACCGGGGAATGAGCAGTTCTTC. This sequence encodes CASSLAEPGNEQFF. V and J are TRBV3-1 (or the pseudogene TRBV3-2) and TRBJ2-1; tentative D call: TRBD2 (5 bases). CDR1 and CDR2 from the germline V gene are LGHDT and YNNKEL (reference sequence). The CDR3 length is 14 residues. V was pared by 4 bases and J by 7 bases, with 14 bases between.

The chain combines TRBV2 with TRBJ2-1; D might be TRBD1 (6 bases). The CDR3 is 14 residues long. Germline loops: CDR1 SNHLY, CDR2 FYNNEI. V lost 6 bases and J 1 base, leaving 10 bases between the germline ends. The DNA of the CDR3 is TGTGCCAGCAGCGCCCAGGGGTCCTACAATGAGCAGTTCTTC. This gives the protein CASSAQGSYNEQFF.

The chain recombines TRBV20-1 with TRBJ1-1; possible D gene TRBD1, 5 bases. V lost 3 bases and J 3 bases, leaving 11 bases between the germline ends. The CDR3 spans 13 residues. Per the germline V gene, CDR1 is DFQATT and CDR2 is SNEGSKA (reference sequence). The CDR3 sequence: CSASKGRDTEAFF. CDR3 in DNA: TGCAGTGCTAGTAAGGGGAGGGACACTGAAGCTTTCTTT.

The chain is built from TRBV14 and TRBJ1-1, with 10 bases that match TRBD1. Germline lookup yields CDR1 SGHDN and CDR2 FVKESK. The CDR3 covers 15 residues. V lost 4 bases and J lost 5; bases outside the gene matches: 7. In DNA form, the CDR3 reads TGTGCCAGCAGCCGAGACAGGGGGCGCGATACTGAAGCTTTCTTT. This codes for CASSRDRGRDTEAFF.

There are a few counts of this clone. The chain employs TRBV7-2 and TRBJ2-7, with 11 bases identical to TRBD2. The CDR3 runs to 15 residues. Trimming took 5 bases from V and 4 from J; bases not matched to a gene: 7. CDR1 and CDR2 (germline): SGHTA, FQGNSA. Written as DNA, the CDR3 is TGTGCCAGCAGCCTCGATACTAGCGGGAGTTACGAGCAGTACTTC. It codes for CASSLDTSGSYEQYF.

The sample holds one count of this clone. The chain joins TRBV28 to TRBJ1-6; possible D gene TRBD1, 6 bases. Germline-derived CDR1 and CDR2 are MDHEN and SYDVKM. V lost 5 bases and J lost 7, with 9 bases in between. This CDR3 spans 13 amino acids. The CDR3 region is CASSRTVNSPLHF. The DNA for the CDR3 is TGTGCCAGCAGTAGGACAGTCAATTCACCCCTCCACTTT.

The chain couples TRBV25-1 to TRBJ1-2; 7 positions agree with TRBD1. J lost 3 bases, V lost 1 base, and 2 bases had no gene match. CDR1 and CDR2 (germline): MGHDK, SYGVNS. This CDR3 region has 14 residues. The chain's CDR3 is CASSESDRDYGYTF. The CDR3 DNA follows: TGTGCCAGCAGTGAATCCGACAGGGACTATGGCTACACCTTC.

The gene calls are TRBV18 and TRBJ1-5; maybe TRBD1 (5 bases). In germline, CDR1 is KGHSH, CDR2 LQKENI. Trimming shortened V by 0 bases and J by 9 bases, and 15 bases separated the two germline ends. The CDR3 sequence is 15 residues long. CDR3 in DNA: TGTGCCAGCTCACCACCCGCCGGGGGTGGGGGGCCCCAGCATTTT. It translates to CASSPPAGGGGPQHF.

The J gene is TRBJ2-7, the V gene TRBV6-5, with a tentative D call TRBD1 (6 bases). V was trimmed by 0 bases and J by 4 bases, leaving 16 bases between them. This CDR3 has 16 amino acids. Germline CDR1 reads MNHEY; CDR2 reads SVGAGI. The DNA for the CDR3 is TGTGCCAGCAGTTACTCGATAGGCCAGGGGATATACGAGCAGTACTTC. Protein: CASSYSIGQGIYEQYF.

CDR3 nucleotide sequence: TGTGCCAGCAGTTACTCGAGTGGGAGGGGGTCCTACGAGCAGTACTTC. It translates to CASSYSSGRGSYEQYF. The J gene is TRBJ2-7, the V gene TRBV6-5; possibly TRBD2 for D (7 bases). V was trimmed by 0 bases and J by 1 base, leaving 13 bases between them. CDR1 and CDR2 (germline): MNHEY, SVGAGI. There are 16 residues in the CDR3.

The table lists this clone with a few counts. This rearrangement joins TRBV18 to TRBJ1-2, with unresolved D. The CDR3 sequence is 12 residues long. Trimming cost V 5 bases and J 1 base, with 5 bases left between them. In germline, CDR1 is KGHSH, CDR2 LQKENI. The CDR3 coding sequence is TGTGCCAGCTCAGACAATAACTATGGCTACACCTTC. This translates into CASSDNNYGYTF.